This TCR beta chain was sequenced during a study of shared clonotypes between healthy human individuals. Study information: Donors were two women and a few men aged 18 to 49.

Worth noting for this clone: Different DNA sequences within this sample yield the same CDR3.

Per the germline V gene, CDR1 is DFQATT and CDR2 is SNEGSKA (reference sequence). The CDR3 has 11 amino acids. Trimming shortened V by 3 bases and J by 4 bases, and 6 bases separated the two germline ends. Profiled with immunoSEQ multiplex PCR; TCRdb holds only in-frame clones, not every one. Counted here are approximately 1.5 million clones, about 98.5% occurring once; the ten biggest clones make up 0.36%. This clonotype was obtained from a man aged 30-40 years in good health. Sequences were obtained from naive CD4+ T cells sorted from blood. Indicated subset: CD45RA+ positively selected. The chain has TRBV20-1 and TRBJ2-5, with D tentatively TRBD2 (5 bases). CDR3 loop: CSARRVETQYF. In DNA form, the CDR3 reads TGCAGTGCTAGGAGGGTAGAGACCCAGTACTTC.